The sample holds one count of the clone carrying this TCR beta chain. Its specificity is not known. The entry originates in a study of circulating CD8 cells and anti-PD-1 response in melanoma. Study overall: Treatment was intravenous nivolumab at 3 mg/kg every 2 weeks. General study points: Under 8% of TRB clonotypes were shared between subsets at M1. Replicates were generally not done for experiments.

TCR libraries were prepared from roughly 14 ng of total RNA with the QIAseq Immune Repertoire TCR panel. Via MiXCR, TCRdb re-called the reads, giving one row per CDR3 protein. Among about 440 distinct CDR3 sequences, about 15% were seen once, and the ten largest hold about 40%. Four subsets defined by PD-1 and/or TIGIT were sorted from live CD3+CD8+TCRalphabeta+ cells. The CDR3 is 12 amino acids. CDR1 is ENHRY and CDR2 is SYGVKD in the germline V gene. V lost 4 bases to trimming and J lost 6 bases, with 7 bases between them. The V call is TRBV10-3, the J call TRBJ2-1; D might be TRBD1 (5 bases). The sequence derives from a human donor with melanoma. The donor label of this sample is uncertain. Some clones in this sample may be carry-over from other donors' samples. The starting material was CD8+ T cells from PBMCs, obtained at baseline or after one month of anti-PD-1 therapy (not recorded which). CDR3 sequence (DNA): TGTGCCATCAGTGGAGACAGCAATGAGCAGTTCTTC. Translating it yields CAISGDSNEQFF.